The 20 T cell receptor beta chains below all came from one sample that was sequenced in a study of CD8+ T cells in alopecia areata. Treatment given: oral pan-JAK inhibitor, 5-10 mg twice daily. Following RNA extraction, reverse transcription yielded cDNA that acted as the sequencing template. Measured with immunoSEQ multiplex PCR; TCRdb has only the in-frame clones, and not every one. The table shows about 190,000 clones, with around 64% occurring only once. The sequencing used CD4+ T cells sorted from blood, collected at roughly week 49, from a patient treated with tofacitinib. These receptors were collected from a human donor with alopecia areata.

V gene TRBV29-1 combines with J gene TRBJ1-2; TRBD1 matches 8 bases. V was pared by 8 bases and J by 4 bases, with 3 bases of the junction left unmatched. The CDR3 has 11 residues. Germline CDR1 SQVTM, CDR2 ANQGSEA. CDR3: CSFTGGYGYTF. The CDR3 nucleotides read TGCAGCTTTACAGGGGGCTATGGCTACACCTTC.

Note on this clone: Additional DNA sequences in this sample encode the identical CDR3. The CDR3 loop is CSATRGDEQYF. The CDR3 DNA follows: TGCAGTGCTACAAGGGGCGACGAGCAGTACTTC. The chain recombines TRBV20-1 with TRBJ2-7; D possibly corresponds to TRBD1 (5 bases). Trimming left V 4 bases short and J 5 bases short, with 9 bases between. The CDR3 is made up of 11 amino acids. CDR1 and CDR2 (germline): DFQATT, SNEGSKA (reference sequence).

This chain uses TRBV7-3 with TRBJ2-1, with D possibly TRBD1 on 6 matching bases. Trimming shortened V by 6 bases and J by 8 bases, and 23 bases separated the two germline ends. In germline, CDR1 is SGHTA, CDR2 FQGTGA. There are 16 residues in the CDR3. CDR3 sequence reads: CASSQTGTLQSDEQFF. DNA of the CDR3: TGTGCCAGCAGTCAAACCGGGACACTGCAATCCGATGAGCAGTTCTTC.

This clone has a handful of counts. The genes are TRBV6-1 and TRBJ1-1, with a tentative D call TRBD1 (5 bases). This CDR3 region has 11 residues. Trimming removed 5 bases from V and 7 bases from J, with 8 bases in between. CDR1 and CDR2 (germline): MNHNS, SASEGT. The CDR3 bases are TGTGCCAGCAGTTGGGACGTTGAAGCTTTCTTT. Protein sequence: CASSWDVEAFF.

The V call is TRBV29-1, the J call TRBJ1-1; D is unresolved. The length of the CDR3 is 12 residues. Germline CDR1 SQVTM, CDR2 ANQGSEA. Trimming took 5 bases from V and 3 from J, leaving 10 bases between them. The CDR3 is CSVQQTDTEAFF. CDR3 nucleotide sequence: TGCAGCGTTCAACAGACTGACACTGAAGCTTTCTTT. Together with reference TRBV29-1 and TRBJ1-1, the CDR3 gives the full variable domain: SAVISQKPSRDICQRGTSLTIQCQVDSQVTMMFWYRQQPGQSLTLIATANQGSEATYESGFVIDKFPISRPNLTFSTLTVSNMSPEDSSIYLCSVQQTDTEAFFGQGTRLTVV.

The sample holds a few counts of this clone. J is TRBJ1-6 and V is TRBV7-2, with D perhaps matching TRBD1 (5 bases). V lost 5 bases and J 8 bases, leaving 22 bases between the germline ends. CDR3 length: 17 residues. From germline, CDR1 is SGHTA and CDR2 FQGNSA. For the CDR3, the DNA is TGTGCCAGCAGCCGCCGTGGAGTGGGGGTCCGGGATTCACCCCTCCACTTT. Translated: CASSRRGVGVRDSPLHF.

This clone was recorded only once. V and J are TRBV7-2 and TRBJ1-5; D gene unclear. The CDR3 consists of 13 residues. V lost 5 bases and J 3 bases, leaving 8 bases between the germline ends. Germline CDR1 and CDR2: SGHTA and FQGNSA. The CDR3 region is CASSRAINQPQHF. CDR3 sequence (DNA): TGTGCCAGCAGCAGGGCGATCAATCAGCCCCAGCATTTT.

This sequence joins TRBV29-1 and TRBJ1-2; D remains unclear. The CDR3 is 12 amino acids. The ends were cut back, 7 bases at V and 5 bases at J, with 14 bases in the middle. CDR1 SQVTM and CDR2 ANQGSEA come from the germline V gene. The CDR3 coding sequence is TGCAGCGCCCAGTCCCCGGGGTATGGCTACACCTTC. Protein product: CSAQSPGYGYTF.

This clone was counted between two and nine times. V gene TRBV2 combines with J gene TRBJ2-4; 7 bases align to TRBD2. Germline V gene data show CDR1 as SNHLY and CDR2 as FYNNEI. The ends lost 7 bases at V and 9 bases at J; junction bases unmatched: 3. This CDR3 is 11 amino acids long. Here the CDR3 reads CASTGGSIQYF. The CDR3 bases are TGTGCCAGCACCGGGGGGAGCATTCAGTACTTC.

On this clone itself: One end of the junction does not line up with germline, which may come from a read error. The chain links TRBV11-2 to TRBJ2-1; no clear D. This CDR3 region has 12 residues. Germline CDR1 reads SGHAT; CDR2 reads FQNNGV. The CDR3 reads CASSRLLGFQLF. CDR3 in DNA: TGTGCCAGCAGCCGTCTCTTAGGGTTTCAGCTCTTC.

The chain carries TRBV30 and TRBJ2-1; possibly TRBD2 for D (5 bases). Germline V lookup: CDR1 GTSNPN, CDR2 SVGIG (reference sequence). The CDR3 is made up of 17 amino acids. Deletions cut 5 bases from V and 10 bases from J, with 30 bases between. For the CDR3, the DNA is TGTGCCTGGGGCCTCAGACCGCGGCGGGCCCAATCGTTCGAGCAGTTCTTC. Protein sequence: CAWGLRPRRAQSFEQFF.

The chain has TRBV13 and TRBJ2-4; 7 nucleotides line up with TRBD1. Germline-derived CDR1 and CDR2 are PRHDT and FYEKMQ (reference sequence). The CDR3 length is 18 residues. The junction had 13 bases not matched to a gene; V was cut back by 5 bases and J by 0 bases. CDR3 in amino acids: CASSQLGTALRAKNIQYF. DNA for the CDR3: TGTGCCAGCAGCCAATTAGGGACAGCACTAAGAGCCAAAAACATTCAGTACTTC.

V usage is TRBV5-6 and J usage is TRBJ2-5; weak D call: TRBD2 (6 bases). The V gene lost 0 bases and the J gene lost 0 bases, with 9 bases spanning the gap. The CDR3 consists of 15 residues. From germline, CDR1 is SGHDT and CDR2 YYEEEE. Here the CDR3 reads CASSLEGTYQETQYF. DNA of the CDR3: TGTGCCAGCAGCTTGGAAGGGACTTACCAAGAGACCCAGTACTTC.

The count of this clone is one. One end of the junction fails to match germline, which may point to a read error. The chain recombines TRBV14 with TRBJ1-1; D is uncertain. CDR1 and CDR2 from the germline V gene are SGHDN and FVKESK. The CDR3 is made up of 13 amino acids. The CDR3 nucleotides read TGTGCCAGCAGCCAAGACAGAGTCACTGAAACTTTCTTT. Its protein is CASSQDRVTETFF.

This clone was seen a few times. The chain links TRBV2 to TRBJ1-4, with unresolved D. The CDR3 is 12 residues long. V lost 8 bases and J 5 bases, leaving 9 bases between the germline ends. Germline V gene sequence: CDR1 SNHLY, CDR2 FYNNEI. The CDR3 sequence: CASGVENEKLFF. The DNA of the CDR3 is TGTGCCAGCGGCGTTGAGAATGAAAAACTGTTTTTT.

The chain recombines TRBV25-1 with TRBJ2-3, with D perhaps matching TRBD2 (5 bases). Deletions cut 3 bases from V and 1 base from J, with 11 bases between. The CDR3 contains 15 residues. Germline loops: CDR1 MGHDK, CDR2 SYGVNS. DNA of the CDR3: TGTGCCAGCAGTGAGTCGGGGTGGGGCACAGATACGCAGTATTTT. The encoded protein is CASSESGWGTDTQYF.

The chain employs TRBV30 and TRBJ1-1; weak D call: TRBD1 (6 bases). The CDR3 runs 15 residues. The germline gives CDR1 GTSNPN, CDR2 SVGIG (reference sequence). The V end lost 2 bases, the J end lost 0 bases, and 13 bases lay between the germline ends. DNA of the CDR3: TGTGCCTGGAGTAGGGGGGGCCCCATGAACACTGAAGCTTTCTTT. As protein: CAWSRGGPMNTEAFF.

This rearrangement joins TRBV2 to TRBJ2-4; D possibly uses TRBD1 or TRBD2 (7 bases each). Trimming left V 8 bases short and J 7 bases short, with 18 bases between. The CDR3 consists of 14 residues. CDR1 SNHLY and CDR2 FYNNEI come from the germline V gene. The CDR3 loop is CASGGTGEGNIQYF. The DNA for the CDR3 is TGTGCCAGCGGTGGAACAGGGGAGGGTAACATTCAGTACTTC.

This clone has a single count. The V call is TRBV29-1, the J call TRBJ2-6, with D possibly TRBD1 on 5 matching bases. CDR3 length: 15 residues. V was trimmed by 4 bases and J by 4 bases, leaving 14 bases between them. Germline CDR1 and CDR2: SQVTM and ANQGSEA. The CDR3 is CSVVGVRSGANVLTF. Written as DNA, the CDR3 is TGCAGCGTTGTAGGGGTACGATCCGGGGCCAACGTCCTGACTTTC.

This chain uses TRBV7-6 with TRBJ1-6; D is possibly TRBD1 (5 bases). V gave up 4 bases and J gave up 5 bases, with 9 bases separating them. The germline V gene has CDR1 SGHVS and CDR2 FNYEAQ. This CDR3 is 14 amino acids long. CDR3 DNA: TGTGCCAGCAGCTCGCAGGGTGATAATTCACCCCTCCACTTT. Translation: CASSSQGDNSPLHF.